The sequence of this T cell receptor (beta chain) was determined in a study of blood T cell repertoires in COVID-19. Study as a whole: Sources were T cells, B-cell-depleted T cells, or PBMCs; the material itself was cDNA or gDNA.

This CDR3 has 18 amino acids. V gave up 0 bases and J gave up 0 bases; unmatched junction bases: 8. Germline CDR1 is LGHNA and CDR2 is YSLEER. As handled by the study authors: Reference gene primer amplification gave nucleated cell count estimates. Here immunoSEQ multiplex PCR was the method, and the copy in TCRdb shows in-frame clones only, minus some. The V and J calls and clone size were taken over from that table, and D and trimming were inferred from the DNA. The repertoire holds about 61,000 clones, with approximately 90% as singletons. What was sequenced was peripheral blood. This TCR was sampled from a human donor in a cohort sampled during active COVID-19. The chain employs TRBV4-3 and TRBJ2-7, with 10 bases identical to TRBD2. The CDR3 bases are TGCGCCAGCAGCCAAGATCTCACTAGCGGGACGAGCTCCTACGAGCAGTACTTC. It yields the protein CASSQDLTSGTSSYEQYF.